The rows below give T cell receptor beta chains drawn from one sample of a study of blood T cell repertoires in COVID-19. TCRdb's table, derived via immunoSEQ multiplex PCR, lists solely in-frame clones and lacks some. The sample lists roughly 43,000 clones; roughly 85% were seen once. The sample was peripheral blood. These receptors originate from a man in his fifties or sixties with active COVID-19. Both conserved end residues are part of each CDR3. Fields, in order: J gene, clone size, V gene, CDR3 protein. Expanded clones are given a class, and other clones once, few, many or no size at all.

j_gene: TRBJ1-2
abundance: once
v_gene: TRBV9
CDR3aa: CASSGDRAGVYTF

j_gene: TRBJ2-3
abundance: -
v_gene: TRBV24-1
CDR3aa: CATSDPLAPDTQYF

j_gene: TRBJ1-1
abundance: -
v_gene: TRBV5-1
CDR3aa: CASSLPDRGLTFF

j_gene: TRBJ2-2
abundance: -
v_gene: TRBV7-9
CDR3aa: CASRASPSPNTGELFF

j_gene: TRBJ2-3
abundance: once
v_gene: TRBV11-2
CDR3aa: CASSFPGTDTQYF

j_gene: TRBJ1-6
abundance: once
v_gene: TRBV19
CDR3aa: CASSIEARSPLHF

j_gene: TRBJ2-7
abundance: once
v_gene: TRBV6-5
CDR3aa: CASSPLPGYEQYF

j_gene: TRBJ2-2
abundance: -
v_gene: TRBV28
CDR3aa: CASSSWGDTGELFF

j_gene: TRBJ2-7
abundance: -
v_gene: TRBV7-6
CDR3aa: CASSLEGQGGSYEQYF

j_gene: TRBJ2-1
abundance: -
v_gene: TRBV6-2/TRBV6-3
CDR3aa: CASSTGPGGVYNEQFF

j_gene: TRBJ2-2
abundance: few
v_gene: TRBV5-6
CDR3aa: CASSLSSGANTGELFF

j_gene: TRBJ2-5
abundance: -
v_gene: TRBV25-1
CDR3aa: CASSTGGQETQYF

j_gene: TRBJ2-7
abundance: -
v_gene: TRBV6-5
CDR3aa: CASRNLAGAHEQYF

j_gene: TRBJ1-3
abundance: -
v_gene: TRBV7-2
CDR3aa: CASSPGTGNTIYF

j_gene: TRBJ1-6
abundance: -
v_gene: TRBV18
CDR3aa: CAGDIGGIYNSPLHF

j_gene: TRBJ2-7
abundance: -
v_gene: TRBV4-2
CDR3aa: CASSQEEGVYEQYF

j_gene: TRBJ2-3
abundance: -
v_gene: TRBV12-3/TRBV12-4
CDR3aa: CASTGQGADTQYF

j_gene: TRBJ1-1
abundance: few
v_gene: TRBV6-5
CDR3aa: CASSYSRDTEAFF

j_gene: TRBJ2-1
abundance: -
v_gene: TRBV7-3
CDR3aa: CASSAKTGSGHTQFF

j_gene: TRBJ2-7
abundance: once
v_gene: TRBV5-1
CDR3aa: CASKQPGSYEQYF

j_gene: TRBJ2-7
abundance: few
v_gene: TRBV2
CDR3aa: CASSVLDTYEQYF

j_gene: TRBJ1-5
abundance: -
v_gene: TRBV2
CDR3aa: CASRTNAGKTSNQPQHF

j_gene: TRBJ1-3
abundance: once
v_gene: TRBV3-1/TRBV3-2
CDR3aa: CASSRGTAFRNTIYF

j_gene: TRBJ1-2
abundance: -
v_gene: TRBV30
CDR3aa: CAWSNRQGSVDGYTF

j_gene: TRBJ1-1
abundance: once
v_gene: TRBV6-5
CDR3aa: CASSTARGTEAFF

j_gene: TRBJ2-3
abundance: once
v_gene: TRBV5-4
CDR3aa: CASNAGGADTQYF

j_gene: TRBJ1-2
abundance: once
v_gene: TRBV18
CDR3aa: CASSPGDRGNYGYTF

j_gene: TRBJ2-3
abundance: once
v_gene: TRBV3-1/TRBV3-2
CDR3aa: CASSQDWGGTTDTQYF

j_gene: TRBJ1-5
abundance: -
v_gene: TRBV7-2
CDR3aa: CASSLVAGQASPQHF

j_gene: TRBJ1-5
abundance: -
v_gene: TRBV30
CDR3aa: CAWSVSGTVEQPQHF

j_gene: TRBJ2-7
abundance: -
v_gene: TRBV3-1/TRBV3-2
CDR3aa: CASSQAQSSEVAQYF

j_gene: TRBJ2-2
abundance: -
v_gene: TRBV18
CDR3aa: CASSPPVGGGTGELFF

j_gene: TRBJ2-7
abundance: -
v_gene: TRBV2
CDR3aa: CASSDSRLAGTYEQYF

j_gene: TRBJ1-1
abundance: -
v_gene: TRBV5-1
CDR3aa: CASSISTGGLNTEAFF

j_gene: TRBJ1-1
abundance: -
v_gene: TRBV10-3
CDR3aa: CAIRDRITFF

j_gene: TRBJ2-3
abundance: -
v_gene: TRBV7-9
CDR3aa: CASSLPAGVSDTQYF

j_gene: TRBJ2-7
abundance: -
v_gene: TRBV6-4
CDR3aa: CASSGKMRQLPYEQYF

j_gene: TRBJ2-7
abundance: -
v_gene: TRBV25-1
CDR3aa: CASSELGGYEQYF

j_gene: TRBJ2-7
abundance: -
v_gene: TRBV29-1
CDR3aa: CSAGLDYEQYF

j_gene: TRBJ2-1
abundance: -
v_gene: TRBV7-9
CDR3aa: CASSNTPGQRINEQFF

j_gene: TRBJ2-1
abundance: -
v_gene: TRBV19
CDR3aa: CASRLGLSRDEQFF

j_gene: TRBJ2-1
abundance: -
v_gene: TRBV7-6
CDR3aa: CASSDVTSGNNEQFF

j_gene: TRBJ1-5
abundance: few
v_gene: TRBV2
CDR3aa: CASSSAGGNQPQHF

j_gene: TRBJ2-2
abundance: -
v_gene: TRBV6-5
CDR3aa: CASRDSSLNTGELFF

j_gene: TRBJ1-1
abundance: -
v_gene: TRBV10-2
CDR3aa: CASSEQVREAFF

j_gene: TRBJ1-3
abundance: -
v_gene: TRBV7-2
CDR3aa: CASSYGFYSGNTIYF

j_gene: TRBJ1-6
abundance: few
v_gene: TRBV24-1
CDR3aa: CATSDLPGQNSPLHF